This is a list of T cell receptor beta chains from one sample in a study of cytomegalovirus exposure and HLA in healthy donors. Produced via immunoSEQ multiplex PCR; TCRdb's table is partial and in-frame only. The table lists a few hundred thousand clones, approximately 70% of them singletons, with under 2% in the top ten. The sequenced material came from PBMCs. These receptors all stem from a woman in her 30s in good health and CMV-seronegative. Each CDR3 is given with its conserved first and last residue. Each record gives: CDR3 length, D gene, V gene, clone size, J gene, CDR3 DNA, CDR3 protein. The D gene is left open where the match is weak. The listing skips clone size in some rows; elsewhere it reads once, few, many or a size class.

CDR3 length: 19; D gene: .; V gene: TRBV10-2; clone size: .; J gene: TRBJ2-6; CDR3 DNA: TGCGCCAGCAGTTATACAGGTCCACAGGGTGCCGCTGGGGCCAACGTCCTGACTTTC; CDR3 protein: CASSYTGPQGAAGANVLTF
CDR3 length: 15; D gene: .; V gene: TRBV6-5; clone size: .; J gene: TRBJ1-5; CDR3 DNA: TGTGCCAGCTCTTCGGGTCAACGCACCAATCAGCCCCAGCATTTT; CDR3 protein: CASSSGQRTNQPQHF
CDR3 length: 17; D gene: .; V gene: TRBV7-9; clone size: .; J gene: TRBJ2-5; CDR3 DNA: TGTTCCAGCAGCCAAACGTCCAGCGGGCTCTTCCAAGAGACCCAGTACTTC; CDR3 protein: CSSSQTSSGLFQETQYF
CDR3 length: 13; D gene: .; V gene: TRBV9; clone size: few; J gene: TRBJ2-7; CDR3 DNA: TGTGCCAGCGGACGAGGGGGAGACTACGAGCAGTACTTC; CDR3 protein: CASGRGGDYEQYF
CDR3 length: 14; D gene: .; V gene: TRBV2; clone size: .; J gene: TRBJ1-4; CDR3 DNA: TGTGCCAGCAGTGAGGTGGGGCCCCCTGAAAAACTGTTTTTT; CDR3 protein: CASSEVGPPEKLFF
CDR3 length: 12; D gene: TRBD2; V gene: TRBV6-1; clone size: .; J gene: TRBJ2-5; CDR3 DNA: TGTGCCAGCAGCCCGGGGGGGGAGACCCAGTACTTC; CDR3 protein: CASSPGGETQYF
CDR3 length: 14; D gene: .; V gene: TRBV11-2; clone size: .; J gene: TRBJ2-5; CDR3 DNA: TGTGCCAGCAGCTTAGAGGGCAGGGGAGAGACCCAGTACTTC; CDR3 protein: CASSLEGRGETQYF
CDR3 length: 14; D gene: .; V gene: TRBV6-1; clone size: once; J gene: TRBJ2-7; CDR3 DNA: TGTGCCAGCAGCCCGCGCCCGGTTTCCTACGAGCAGTACTTC; CDR3 protein: CASSPRPVSYEQYF
CDR3 length: 17; D gene: TRBD2; V gene: TRBV7-6; clone size: .; J gene: TRBJ2-7; CDR3 DNA: TGTGCCAGCAGCCCCAACCCGGGACTAGCGGCCTCCTACGAGCAGTACTTC; CDR3 protein: CASSPNPGLAASYEQYF
CDR3 length: 17; D gene: .; V gene: TRBV4-1; clone size: .; J gene: TRBJ2-1; CDR3 DNA: TGCGCCAGCAGCCAAGATTCGGACGGGGGCTCCTACAATGAGCAGTTCTTC; CDR3 protein: CASSQDSDGGSYNEQFF
CDR3 length: 15; D gene: TRBD2; V gene: TRBV30; clone size: .; J gene: TRBJ2-3; CDR3 DNA: TGTGCCTGGAGTCAACTAGCGGGAGCAACCGATACGCAGTATTTT; CDR3 protein: CAWSQLAGATDTQYF
CDR3 length: 16; D gene: TRBD1; V gene: TRBV7-9; clone size: .; J gene: TRBJ2-5; CDR3 DNA: TGTGCCAGCAGCCAACCCCGGACAGGGTGGGAAGAGACCCAGTACTTC; CDR3 protein: CASSQPRTGWEETQYF
CDR3 length: 15; D gene: TRBD2; V gene: TRBV4-2; clone size: once; J gene: TRBJ2-3; CDR3 DNA: TGTGCCAGCAGCCAAGATGATAGCGGGAGTGGTACGCAGTATTTT; CDR3 protein: CASSQDDSGSGTQYF
CDR3 length: 14; D gene: .; V gene: TRBV10-2; clone size: .; J gene: TRBJ2-1; CDR3 DNA: TGCGCCAGCAGTGAGTCTTGGTCTTGGCCTGAGCAGTTCTTC; CDR3 protein: CASSESWSWPEQFF
CDR3 length: 12; D gene: .; V gene: TRBV29-1; clone size: .; J gene: TRBJ2-1; CDR3 DNA: TGCAGCGTTGCCGCAGGGGGGCATGAGCAGTTCTTC; CDR3 protein: CSVAAGGHEQFF
CDR3 length: 17; D gene: .; V gene: TRBV11-2; clone size: once; J gene: TRBJ1-4; CDR3 DNA: TGTGCCAGCAGCTTAGGACAGACCAAGTCAACTAATGAAAAACTGTTTTTT; CDR3 protein: CASSLGQTKSTNEKLFF
CDR3 length: 15; D gene: TRBD2; V gene: TRBV4-1; clone size: .; J gene: TRBJ2-1; CDR3 DNA: TGCGCCAGCAGCCGGCAGCGGGAGCGTTTTGATGAGCAGTTCTTC; CDR3 protein: CASSRQRERFDEQFF
CDR3 length: 16; D gene: TRBD1; V gene: TRBV30; clone size: .; J gene: TRBJ1-5; CDR3 DNA: TGTGCCTGGAGTCCCCCCCGGACAGGGGGCAATCAGCCCCAGCATTTT; CDR3 protein: CAWSPPRTGGNQPQHF
CDR3 length: 13; D gene: .; V gene: TRBV7-9; clone size: .; J gene: TRBJ2-7; CDR3 DNA: TGTGCCAGCAGCCATACAGGGTTGTACGAGCAGTACTTC; CDR3 protein: CASSHTGLYEQYF
CDR3 length: 13; D gene: .; V gene: TRBV14; clone size: few; J gene: TRBJ2-7; CDR3 DNA: TGTGCCAGCAGCCAAGTGGGCCAGGGTCGACAGTACTTC; CDR3 protein: CASSQVGQGRQYF
CDR3 length: 15; D gene: TRBD1; V gene: TRBV11-1; clone size: .; J gene: TRBJ2-2; CDR3 DNA: TGTGCCAGCAGCCGGAGTCGAGGGGGCCCCGGGGAGCTGTTTTTT; CDR3 protein: CASSRSRGGPGELFF
CDR3 length: 14; D gene: TRBD1; V gene: TRBV5-1; clone size: .; J gene: TRBJ1-3; CDR3 DNA: TGCGCCAGCAGCCCGACAGGGCCCCAGAACACCATATATTTT; CDR3 protein: CASSPTGPQNTIYF
CDR3 length: 13; D gene: .; V gene: TRBV7-3; clone size: .; J gene: TRBJ2-3; CDR3 DNA: TGTGCCAGCAGCTTAGGAGGCACAGATACGCAGTATTTT; CDR3 protein: CASSLGGTDTQYF
CDR3 length: 14; D gene: TRBD1; V gene: TRBV5-1; clone size: once; J gene: TRBJ2-7; CDR3 DNA: TGCGCCAGCAACAAGACAGGGGTCCCCTACGAGCAGTACTTC; CDR3 protein: CASNKTGVPYEQYF
CDR3 length: 17; D gene: .; V gene: TRBV18; clone size: .; J gene: TRBJ1-4; CDR3 DNA: TGTGCCAGCTCACCTTCCCCACAGTCCGCAACTAATGAAAAACTGTTTTTT; CDR3 protein: CASSPSPQSATNEKLFF
CDR3 length: 14; D gene: TRBD1; V gene: TRBV10-3; clone size: .; J gene: TRBJ1-4; CDR3 DNA: TGTGCCATCAGAACCGACAGGGATAGTGAAAAACTGTTTTTT; CDR3 protein: CAIRTDRDSEKLFF
CDR3 length: 17; D gene: TRBD1; V gene: TRBV5-1; clone size: .; J gene: TRBJ2-7; CDR3 DNA: TGCGCCAGCAGCTACGACCCGACAGGGGGCGTGTTTTACGAGCAGTACTTC; CDR3 protein: CASSYDPTGGVFYEQYF
CDR3 length: 13; D gene: .; V gene: TRBV2; clone size: .; J gene: TRBJ2-1; CDR3 DNA: TGTGCCAGCAGTCCTCATCGAACAGATGAGCAGTTCTTC; CDR3 protein: CASSPHRTDEQFF
CDR3 length: 13; D gene: .; V gene: TRBV6-5; clone size: .; J gene: TRBJ1-2; CDR3 DNA: TGTGCCAGCAGTCCTCCGGGATACTATGGCTACACCTTC; CDR3 protein: CASSPPGYYGYTF
CDR3 length: 14; D gene: TRBD1; V gene: TRBV18; clone size: few; J gene: TRBJ1-2; CDR3 DNA: TGTGCCAGCTCACCGAGCCGGGACAGGGAAAGCTACACCTTC; CDR3 protein: CASSPSRDRESYTF
CDR3 length: 13; D gene: .; V gene: TRBV2; clone size: .; J gene: TRBJ1-1; CDR3 DNA: TGTGCCAGCAGTGTTGAAGGGGGCACTGAAGCTTTCTTT; CDR3 protein: CASSVEGGTEAFF
CDR3 length: 15; D gene: TRBD2; V gene: TRBV7-3; clone size: .; J gene: TRBJ2-3; CDR3 DNA: TGTGCCAGCAGCTTCGGGGGGTCTAGCACAGATACGCAGTATTTT; CDR3 protein: CASSFGGSSTDTQYF
CDR3 length: 13; D gene: TRBD1; V gene: TRBV7-2; clone size: .; J gene: TRBJ1-1; CDR3 DNA: TGTGCCAGCAGCCTGTGGACAGGGACTGAAGCTTTCTTT; CDR3 protein: CASSLWTGTEAFF
CDR3 length: 16; D gene: .; V gene: TRBV9; clone size: .; J gene: TRBJ2-3; CDR3 DNA: TGTGCCAGCAGCGTAGGGGAGGGGGACTTGACAGATACGCAGTATTTT; CDR3 protein: CASSVGEGDLTDTQYF
CDR3 length: 17; D gene: TRBD2; V gene: TRBV10-3; clone size: few; J gene: TRBJ2-3; CDR3 DNA: TGTGCCATCAGTGATCCTGGACTAGCGGAGTTCACAGATACGCAGTATTTT; CDR3 protein: CAISDPGLAEFTDTQYF
CDR3 length: 14; D gene: .; V gene: TRBV7-9; clone size: .; J gene: TRBJ2-7; CDR3 DNA: TGTGCCAGCAGCTCCTGGGACAAGTTCCACGAGCAGTACTTC; CDR3 protein: CASSSWDKFHEQYF
CDR3 length: 16; D gene: .; V gene: TRBV4-2; clone size: .; J gene: TRBJ1-4; CDR3 DNA: TGTGCCAGCAGCTTGGGAGGGACAAAAACTAATGAAAAACTGTTTTTT; CDR3 protein: CASSLGGTKTNEKLFF
CDR3 length: 14; D gene: .; V gene: TRBV11-2; clone size: .; J gene: TRBJ1-1; CDR3 DNA: TGTGCCAGCAGCCCGATAGGGGGGAACACTGAAGCTTTCTTT; CDR3 protein: CASSPIGGNTEAFF
CDR3 length: 16; D gene: .; V gene: TRBV7-3; clone size: .; J gene: TRBJ2-3; CDR3 DNA: TGTGCCAGCAGCCCACGCAGGGGTCGATTTCCAGATACGCAGTATTTT; CDR3 protein: CASSPRRGRFPDTQYF